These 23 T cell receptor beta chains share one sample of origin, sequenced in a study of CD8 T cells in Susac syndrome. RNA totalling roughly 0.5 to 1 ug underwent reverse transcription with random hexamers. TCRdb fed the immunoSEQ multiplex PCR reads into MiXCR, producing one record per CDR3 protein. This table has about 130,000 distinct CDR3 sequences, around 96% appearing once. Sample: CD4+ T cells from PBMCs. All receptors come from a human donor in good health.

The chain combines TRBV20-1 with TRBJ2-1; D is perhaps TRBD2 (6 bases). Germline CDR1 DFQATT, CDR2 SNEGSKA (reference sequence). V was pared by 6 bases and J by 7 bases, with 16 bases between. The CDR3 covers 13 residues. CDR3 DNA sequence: TGCAGTGCCGCGGGACTGGGGAATAATGAGCAGTTCTTC. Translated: CSAAGLGNNEQFF.

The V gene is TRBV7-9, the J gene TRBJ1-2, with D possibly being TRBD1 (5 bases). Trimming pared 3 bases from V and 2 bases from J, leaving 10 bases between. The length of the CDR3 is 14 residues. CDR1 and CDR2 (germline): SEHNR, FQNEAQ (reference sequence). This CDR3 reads CASSFEGVNYGYTF. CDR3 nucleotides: TGTGCCAGCAGCTTTGAAGGGGTCAACTATGGCTACACCTTC. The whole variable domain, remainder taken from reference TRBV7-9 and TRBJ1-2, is DTGVSQNPRHKITKRGQNVTFRCDPISEHNRLYWYRQTLGQGPEFLTYFQNEAQLEKSRLLSDRFSAERPKGSFSTLEIQRTEQGDSAMYLCASSFEGVNYGYTFGSGTRLTVV.

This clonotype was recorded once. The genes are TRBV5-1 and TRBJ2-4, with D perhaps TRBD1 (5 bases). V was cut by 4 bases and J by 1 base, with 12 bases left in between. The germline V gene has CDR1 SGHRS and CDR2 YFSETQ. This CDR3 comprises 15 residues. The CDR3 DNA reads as TGCGCCAGCAGCAACCCAGGGTCGGCCAAAAACATTCAGTACTTC. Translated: CASSNPGSAKNIQYF.

The CDR3 DNA reads as TGCAGCGTTGAAGCGGGAACGCGGAACACCATATATTTT. Residues: CSVEAGTRNTIYF. J is TRBJ1-3 and V is TRBV29-1; D gene uncertain. Trimming removed 1 base at V and 7 bases at J, with 11 bases between. Germline assignment: CDR1 SQVTM and CDR2 ANQGSEA. The CDR3 sequence is 13 residues long.

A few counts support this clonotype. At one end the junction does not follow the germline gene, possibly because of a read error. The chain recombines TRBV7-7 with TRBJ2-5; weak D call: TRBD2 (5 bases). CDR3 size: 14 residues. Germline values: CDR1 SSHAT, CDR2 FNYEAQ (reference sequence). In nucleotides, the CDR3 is TGTGCTAGCAGCCGAGGGCAGAAAGGAGAGACCCAGTACTTC. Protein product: CASSRGQKGETQYF.

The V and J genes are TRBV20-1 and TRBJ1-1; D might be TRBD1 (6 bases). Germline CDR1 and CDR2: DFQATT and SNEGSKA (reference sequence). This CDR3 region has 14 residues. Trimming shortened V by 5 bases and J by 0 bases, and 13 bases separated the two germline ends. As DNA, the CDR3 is TGCAGTGCTGGCCGTACAGGGATGAACACTGAAGCTTTCTTT. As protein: CSAGRTGMNTEAFF.

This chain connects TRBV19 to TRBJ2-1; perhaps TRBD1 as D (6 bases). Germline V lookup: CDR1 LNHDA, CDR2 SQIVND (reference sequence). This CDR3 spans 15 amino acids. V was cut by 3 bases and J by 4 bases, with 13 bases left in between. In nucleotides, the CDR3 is TGTGCCAGTAGTATCGGGCAGGGGATTTACAATGAGCAGTTCTTC. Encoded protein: CASSIGQGIYNEQFF.

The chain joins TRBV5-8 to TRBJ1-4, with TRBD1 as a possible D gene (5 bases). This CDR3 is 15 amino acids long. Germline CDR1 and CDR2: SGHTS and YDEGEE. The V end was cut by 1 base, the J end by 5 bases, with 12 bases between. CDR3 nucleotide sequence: TGTGCCAGCAGCTTGTTTGGAGGGGAGAATGAAAAACTGTTTTTT. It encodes CASSLFGGENEKLFF.

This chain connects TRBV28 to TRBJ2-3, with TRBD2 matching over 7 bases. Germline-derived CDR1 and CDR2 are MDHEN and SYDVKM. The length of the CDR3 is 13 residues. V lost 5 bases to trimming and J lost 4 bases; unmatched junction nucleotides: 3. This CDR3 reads CASSPGGSDTQYF. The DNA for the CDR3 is TGTGCCAGCAGTCCGGGGGGTTCAGATACGCAGTATTTT.

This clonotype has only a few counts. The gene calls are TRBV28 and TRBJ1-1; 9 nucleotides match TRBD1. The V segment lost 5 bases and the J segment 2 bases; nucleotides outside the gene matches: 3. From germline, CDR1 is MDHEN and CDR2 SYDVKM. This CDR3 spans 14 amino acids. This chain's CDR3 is CASSLTGGNTEAFF. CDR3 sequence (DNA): TGTGCCAGCAGTCTGACAGGGGGTAACACTGAAGCTTTCTTT.

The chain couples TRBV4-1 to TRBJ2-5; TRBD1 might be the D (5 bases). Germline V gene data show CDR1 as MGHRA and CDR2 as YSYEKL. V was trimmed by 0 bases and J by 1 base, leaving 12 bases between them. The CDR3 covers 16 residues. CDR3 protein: CASSQDQGTLQETQYF. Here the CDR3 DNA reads TGCGCCAGCAGCCAAGATCAGGGTACTCTCCAAGAGACCCAGTACTTC.

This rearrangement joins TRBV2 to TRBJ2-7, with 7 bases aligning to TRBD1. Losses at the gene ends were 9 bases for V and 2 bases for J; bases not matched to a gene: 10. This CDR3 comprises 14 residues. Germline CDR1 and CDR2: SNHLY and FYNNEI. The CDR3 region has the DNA TGTGCCAGTTCCCTTGGGCAGGGGGCCTACGAGCAGTACTTC. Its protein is CASSLGQGAYEQYF.

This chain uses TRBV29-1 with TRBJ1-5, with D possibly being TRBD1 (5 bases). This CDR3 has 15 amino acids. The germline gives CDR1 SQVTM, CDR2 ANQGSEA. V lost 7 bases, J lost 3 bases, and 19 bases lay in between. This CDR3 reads CSDRAEGFNNQPQHF. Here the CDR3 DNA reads TGCAGCGATCGGGCCGAGGGGTTCAACAATCAGCCCCAGCATTTT.

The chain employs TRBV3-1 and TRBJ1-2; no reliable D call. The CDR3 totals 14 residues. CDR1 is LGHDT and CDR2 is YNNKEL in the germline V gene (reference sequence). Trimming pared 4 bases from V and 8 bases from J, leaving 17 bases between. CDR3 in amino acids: CASSPHTLEVGYTF. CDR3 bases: TGTGCCAGCAGCCCCCACACGCTCGAGGTGGGCTACACCTTC.

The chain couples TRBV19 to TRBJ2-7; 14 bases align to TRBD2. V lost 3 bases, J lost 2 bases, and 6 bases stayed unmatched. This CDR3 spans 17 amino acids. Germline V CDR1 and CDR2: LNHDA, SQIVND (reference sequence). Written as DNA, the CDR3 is TGTGCCAGTAGTATCGGGACTAGCGGGGGACCGGCCTACGAGCAGTACTTC. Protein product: CASSIGTSGGPAYEQYF.

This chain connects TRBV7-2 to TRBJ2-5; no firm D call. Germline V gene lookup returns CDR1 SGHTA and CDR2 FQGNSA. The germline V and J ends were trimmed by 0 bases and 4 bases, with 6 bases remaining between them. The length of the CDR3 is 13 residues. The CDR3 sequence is CASSLAMAETQYF. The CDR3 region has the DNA TGTGCCAGCAGCTTAGCGATGGCAGAGACCCAGTACTTC.

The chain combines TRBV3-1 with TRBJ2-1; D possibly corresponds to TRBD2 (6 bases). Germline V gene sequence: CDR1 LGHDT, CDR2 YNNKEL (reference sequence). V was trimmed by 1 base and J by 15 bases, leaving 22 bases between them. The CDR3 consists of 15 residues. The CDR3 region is CASSQGPHPAYGRFF. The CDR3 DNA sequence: TGTGCCAGCAGCCAAGGGCCGCATCCCGCGTACGGGAGGTTCTTC.

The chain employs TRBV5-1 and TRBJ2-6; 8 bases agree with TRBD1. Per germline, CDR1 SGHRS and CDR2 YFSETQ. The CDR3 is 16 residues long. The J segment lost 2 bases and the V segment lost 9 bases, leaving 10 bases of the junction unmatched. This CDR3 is CANPRQGMAGANVLTF. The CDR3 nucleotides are TGCGCCAACCCTCGACAGGGGATGGCTGGGGCCAACGTCCTGACTTTC.

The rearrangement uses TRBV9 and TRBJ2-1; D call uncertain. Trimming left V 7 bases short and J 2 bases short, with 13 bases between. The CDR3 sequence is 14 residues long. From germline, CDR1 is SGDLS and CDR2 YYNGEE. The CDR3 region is CASDRTAAYNEQFF. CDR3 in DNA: TGTGCCAGCGACCGGACGGCCGCCTACAATGAGCAGTTCTTC. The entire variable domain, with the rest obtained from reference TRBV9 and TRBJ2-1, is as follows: DSGVTQTPKHLITATGQRVTLRCSPRSGDLSVYWYQQSLDQGLQFLIQYYNGEERAKGNILERFSAQQFPDLHSELNLSSLELGDSALYFCASDRTAAYNEQFFGPGTRLTVL.

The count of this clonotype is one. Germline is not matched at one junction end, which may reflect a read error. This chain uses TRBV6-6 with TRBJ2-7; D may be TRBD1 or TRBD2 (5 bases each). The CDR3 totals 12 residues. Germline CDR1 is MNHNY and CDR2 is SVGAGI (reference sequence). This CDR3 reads CASSPRRGVAHF. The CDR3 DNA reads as TGTGCCAGCAGCCCAAGGAGAGGGGTAGCCCACTTC.

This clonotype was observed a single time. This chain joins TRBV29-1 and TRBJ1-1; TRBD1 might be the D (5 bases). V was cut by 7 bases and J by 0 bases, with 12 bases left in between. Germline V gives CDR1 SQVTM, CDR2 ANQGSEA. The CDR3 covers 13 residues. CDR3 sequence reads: CSGKGRLNTEAFF. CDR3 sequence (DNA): TGCAGCGGGAAGGGGCGATTGAACACTGAAGCTTTCTTT.

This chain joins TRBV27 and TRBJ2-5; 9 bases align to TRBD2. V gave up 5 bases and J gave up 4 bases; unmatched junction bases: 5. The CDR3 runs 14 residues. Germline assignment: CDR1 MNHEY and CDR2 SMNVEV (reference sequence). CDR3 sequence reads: CASSMREGGETQYF. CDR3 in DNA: TGTGCCAGCAGTATGCGGGAGGGAGGAGAGACCCAGTACTTC.

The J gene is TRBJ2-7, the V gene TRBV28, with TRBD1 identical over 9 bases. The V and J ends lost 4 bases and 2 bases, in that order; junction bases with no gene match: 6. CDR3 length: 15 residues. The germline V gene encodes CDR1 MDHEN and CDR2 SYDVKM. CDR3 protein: CASSSPGQGTYEQYF. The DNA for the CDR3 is TGTGCCAGCAGTTCCCCGGGACAGGGCACCTACGAGCAGTACTTC.